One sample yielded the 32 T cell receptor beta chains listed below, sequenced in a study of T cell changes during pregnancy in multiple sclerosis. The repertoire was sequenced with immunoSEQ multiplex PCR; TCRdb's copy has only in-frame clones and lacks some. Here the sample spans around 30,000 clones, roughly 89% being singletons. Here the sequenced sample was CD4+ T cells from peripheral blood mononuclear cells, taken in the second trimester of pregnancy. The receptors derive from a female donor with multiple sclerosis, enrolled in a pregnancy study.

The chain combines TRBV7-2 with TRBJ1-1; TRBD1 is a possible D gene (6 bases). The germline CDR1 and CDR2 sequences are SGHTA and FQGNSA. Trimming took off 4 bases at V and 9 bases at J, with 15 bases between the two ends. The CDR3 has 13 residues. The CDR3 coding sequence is TGTGCCAGCAGCTCCCGGACAGCCCTTAAAGCTTTCTTT. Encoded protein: CASSSRTALKAFF.

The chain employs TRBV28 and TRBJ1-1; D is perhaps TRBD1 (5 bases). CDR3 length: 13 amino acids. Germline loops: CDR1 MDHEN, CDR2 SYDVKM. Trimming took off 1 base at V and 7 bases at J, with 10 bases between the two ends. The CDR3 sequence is CASSLSEGLEAFF. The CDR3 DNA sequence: TGTGCCAGCAGTTTATCAGAGGGACTTGAAGCTTTCTTT.

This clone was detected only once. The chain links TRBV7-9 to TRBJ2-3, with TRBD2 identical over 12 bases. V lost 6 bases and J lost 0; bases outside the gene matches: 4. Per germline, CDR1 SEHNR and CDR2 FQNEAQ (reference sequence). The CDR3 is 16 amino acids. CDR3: CASSGTSGRSTDTQYF. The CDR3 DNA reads TGTGCCAGCAGTGGGACTAGCGGGCGAAGCACAGATACGCAGTATTTT.

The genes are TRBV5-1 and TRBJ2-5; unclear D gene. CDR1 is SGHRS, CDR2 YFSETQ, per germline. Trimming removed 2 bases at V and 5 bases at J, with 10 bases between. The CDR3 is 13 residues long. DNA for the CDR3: TGCGCCAGCAGCTTCCTACCCCCGGAGACCCAGTACTTC. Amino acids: CASSFLPPETQYF.

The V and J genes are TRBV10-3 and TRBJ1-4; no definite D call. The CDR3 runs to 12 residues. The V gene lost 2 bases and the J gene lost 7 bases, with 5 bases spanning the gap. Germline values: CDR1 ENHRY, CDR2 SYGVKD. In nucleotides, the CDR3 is TGTGCCATCAGTGAGGCGTTTGAAAAACTGTTTTTT. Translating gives CAISEAFEKLFF.

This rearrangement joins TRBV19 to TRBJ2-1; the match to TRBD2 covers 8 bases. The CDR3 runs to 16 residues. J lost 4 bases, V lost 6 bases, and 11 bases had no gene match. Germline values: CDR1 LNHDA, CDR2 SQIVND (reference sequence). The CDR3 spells CASSRTGTRSYNEQFF. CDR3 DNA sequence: TGTGCCAGTAGCCGTACCGGGACTAGGAGTTACAATGAGCAGTTCTTC.

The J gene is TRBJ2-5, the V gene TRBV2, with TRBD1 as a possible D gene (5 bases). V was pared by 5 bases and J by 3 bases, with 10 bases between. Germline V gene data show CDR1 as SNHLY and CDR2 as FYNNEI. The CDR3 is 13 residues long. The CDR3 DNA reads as TGTGCCAGCAGTAAGGACACTGAAGAGACCCAGTACTTC. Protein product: CASSKDTEETQYF.

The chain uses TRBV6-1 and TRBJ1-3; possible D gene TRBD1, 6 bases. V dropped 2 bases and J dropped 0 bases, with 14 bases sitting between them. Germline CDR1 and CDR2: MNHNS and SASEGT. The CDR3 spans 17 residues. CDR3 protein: CASSEWGPGPSGNTIYF. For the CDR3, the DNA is TGTGCCAGCAGTGAATGGGGGCCTGGACCCTCTGGAAACACCATATATTTT.

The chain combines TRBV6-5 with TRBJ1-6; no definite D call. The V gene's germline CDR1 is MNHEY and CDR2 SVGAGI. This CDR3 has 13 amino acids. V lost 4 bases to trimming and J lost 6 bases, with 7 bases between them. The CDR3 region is CASSWAANSPLHF. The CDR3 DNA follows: TGTGCCAGCAGTTGGGCCGCTAATTCACCCCTCCACTTT.

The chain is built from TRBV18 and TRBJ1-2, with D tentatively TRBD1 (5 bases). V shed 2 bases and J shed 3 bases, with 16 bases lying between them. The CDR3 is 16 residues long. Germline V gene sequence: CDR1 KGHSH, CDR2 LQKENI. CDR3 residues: CASSPLSTGLDYGYTF. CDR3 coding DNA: TGTGCCAGCTCACCATTGAGTACAGGCCTTGACTATGGCTACACCTTC. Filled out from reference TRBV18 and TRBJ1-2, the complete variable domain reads NAGVMQNPRHLVRRRGQEARLRCSPMKGHSHVYWYRQLPEEGLKFMVYLQKENIIDESGMPKERFSAEFPKEGPSILRIQQVVRGDSAAYFCASSPLSTGLDYGYTFGSGTRLTVV.

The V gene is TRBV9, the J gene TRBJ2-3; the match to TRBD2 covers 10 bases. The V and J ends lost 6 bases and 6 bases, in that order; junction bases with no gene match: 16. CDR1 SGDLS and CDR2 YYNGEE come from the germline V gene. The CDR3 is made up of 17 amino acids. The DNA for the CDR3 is TGTGCCAGCACCCCCCCGGGGAAAGCGGGGGGGCTGGATACGCAGTATTTT. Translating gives CASTPPGKAGGLDTQYF.

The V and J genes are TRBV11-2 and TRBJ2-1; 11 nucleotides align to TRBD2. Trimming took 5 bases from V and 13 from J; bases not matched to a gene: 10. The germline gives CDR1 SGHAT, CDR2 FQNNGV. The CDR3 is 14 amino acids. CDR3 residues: CASSPSTSGGHQFF. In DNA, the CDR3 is TGTGCCAGCAGCCCCTCAACTAGCGGGGGACATCAGTTCTTC.

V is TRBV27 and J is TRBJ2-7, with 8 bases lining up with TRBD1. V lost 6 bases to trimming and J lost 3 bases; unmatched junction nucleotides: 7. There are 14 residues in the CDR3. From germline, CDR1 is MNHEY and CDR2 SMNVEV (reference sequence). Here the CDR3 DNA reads TGTGCCAGCAGGTGGACAGGGATGGGCTACGAGCAGTACTTC. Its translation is CASRWTGMGYEQYF.

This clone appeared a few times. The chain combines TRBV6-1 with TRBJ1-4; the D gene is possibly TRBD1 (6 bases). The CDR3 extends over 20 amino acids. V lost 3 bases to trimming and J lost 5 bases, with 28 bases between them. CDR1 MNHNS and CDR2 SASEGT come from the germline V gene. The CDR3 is CASSDTGGRLPLWGNEKLFF. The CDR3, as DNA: TGTGCCAGCAGTGACACCGGGGGGCGTCTGCCACTTTGGGGAAATGAAAAACTGTTTTTT.

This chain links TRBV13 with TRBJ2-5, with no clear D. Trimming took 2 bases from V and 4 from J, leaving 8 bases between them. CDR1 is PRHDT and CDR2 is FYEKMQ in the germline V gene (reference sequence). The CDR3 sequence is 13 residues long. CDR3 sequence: CASSLKRSETQYF. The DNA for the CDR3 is TGTGCCAGCAGCTTAAAACGGTCAGAGACCCAGTACTTC.

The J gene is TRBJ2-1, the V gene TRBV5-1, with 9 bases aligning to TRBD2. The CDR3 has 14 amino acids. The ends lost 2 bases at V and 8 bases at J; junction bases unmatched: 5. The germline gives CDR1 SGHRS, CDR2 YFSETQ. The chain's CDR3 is CASSFPAGGHEQFF. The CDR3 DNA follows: TGCGCCAGCAGCTTTCCCGCGGGGGGGCATGAGCAGTTCTTC.

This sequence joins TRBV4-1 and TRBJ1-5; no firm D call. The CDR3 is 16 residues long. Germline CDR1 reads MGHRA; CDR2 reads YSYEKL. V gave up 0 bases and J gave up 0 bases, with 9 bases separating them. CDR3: CASSQDRTDSNQPQHF. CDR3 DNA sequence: TGCGCCAGCAGCCAAGATAGAACTGATAGCAATCAGCCCCAGCATTTT.

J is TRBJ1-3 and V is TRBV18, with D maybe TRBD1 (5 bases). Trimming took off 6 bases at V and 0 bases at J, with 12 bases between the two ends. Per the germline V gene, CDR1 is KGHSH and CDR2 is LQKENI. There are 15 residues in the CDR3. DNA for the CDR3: TGTGCCAGCTCCCCGGGACTGCTCTCTGGAAACACCATATATTTT. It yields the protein CASSPGLLSGNTIYF.

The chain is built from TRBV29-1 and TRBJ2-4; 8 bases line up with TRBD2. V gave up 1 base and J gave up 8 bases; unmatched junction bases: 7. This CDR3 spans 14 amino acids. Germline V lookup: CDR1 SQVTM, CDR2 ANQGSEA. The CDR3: CSVEGEAGGDIQYF. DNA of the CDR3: TGCAGCGTTGAAGGGGAGGCGGGGGGAGACATTCAGTACTTC.

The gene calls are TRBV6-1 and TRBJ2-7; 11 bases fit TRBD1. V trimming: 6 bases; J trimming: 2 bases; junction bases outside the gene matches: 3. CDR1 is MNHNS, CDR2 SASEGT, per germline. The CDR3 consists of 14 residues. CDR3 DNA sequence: TGTGCCAGCAGGCCGGGACAGGGGGCCTACGAGCAGTACTTC. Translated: CASRPGQGAYEQYF.

CDR3 residues: CASSRPSTGTKQYF. The CDR3 region has the DNA TGTGCCAGCAGCCGACCTAGTACAGGGACGAAGCAGTACTTC. The genes are TRBV6-5 and TRBJ2-7; D might be TRBD1 (6 bases). Germline values: CDR1 MNHEY, CDR2 SVGAGI. The ends were cut back, 6 bases at V and 8 bases at J, with 20 bases in the middle. The CDR3 is 14 residues long.

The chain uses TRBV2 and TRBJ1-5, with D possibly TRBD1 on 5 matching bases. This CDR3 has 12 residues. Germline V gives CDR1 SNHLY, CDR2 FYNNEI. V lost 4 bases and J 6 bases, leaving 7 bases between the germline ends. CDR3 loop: CASSADSQPQHF. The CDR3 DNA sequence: TGTGCCAGCAGTGCAGACAGTCAGCCCCAGCATTTT.

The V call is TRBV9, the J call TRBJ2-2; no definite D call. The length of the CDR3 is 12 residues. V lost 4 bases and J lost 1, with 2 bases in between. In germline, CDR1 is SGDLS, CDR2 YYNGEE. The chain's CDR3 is CASSQNTGELFF. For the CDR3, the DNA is TGTGCCAGCAGCCAGAACACCGGGGAGCTGTTTTTT. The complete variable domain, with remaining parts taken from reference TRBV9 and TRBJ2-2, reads DSGVTQTPKHLITATGQRVTLRCSPRSGDLSVYWYQQSLDQGLQFLIQYYNGEERAKGNILERFSAQQFPDLHSELNLSSLELGDSALYFCASSQNTGELFFGEGSRLTVL.

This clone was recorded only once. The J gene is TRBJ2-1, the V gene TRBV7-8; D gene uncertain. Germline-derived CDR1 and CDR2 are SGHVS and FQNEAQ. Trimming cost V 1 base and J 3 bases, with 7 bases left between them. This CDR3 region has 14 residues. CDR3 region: CASSLVTGYNEQFF. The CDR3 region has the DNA TGTGCCAGCAGCTTAGTCACGGGCTACAATGAGCAGTTCTTC. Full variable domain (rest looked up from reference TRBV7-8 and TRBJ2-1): GAGVSQSPRYKVAKRGQDVALRCDPISGHVSLFWYQQALGQGPEFLTYFQNEAQLDKSGLPSDRFFAERPEGSVSTLKIQRTQQEDSAVYLCASSLVTGYNEQFFGPGTRLTVL.

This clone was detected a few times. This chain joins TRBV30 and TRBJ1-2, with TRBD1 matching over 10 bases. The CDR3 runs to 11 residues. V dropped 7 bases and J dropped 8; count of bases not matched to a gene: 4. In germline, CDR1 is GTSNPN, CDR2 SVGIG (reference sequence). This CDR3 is CASGTGAGYTF. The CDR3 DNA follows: TGTGCCTCCGGGACAGGGGCCGGCTACACCTTC.

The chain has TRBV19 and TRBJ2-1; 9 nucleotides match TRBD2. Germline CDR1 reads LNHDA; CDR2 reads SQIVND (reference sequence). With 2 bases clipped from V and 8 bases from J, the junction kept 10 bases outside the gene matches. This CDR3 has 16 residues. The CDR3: CASSIRLAVTNDEQFF. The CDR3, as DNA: TGTGCCAGTAGTATACGACTAGCGGTAACGAATGATGAGCAGTTCTTC.

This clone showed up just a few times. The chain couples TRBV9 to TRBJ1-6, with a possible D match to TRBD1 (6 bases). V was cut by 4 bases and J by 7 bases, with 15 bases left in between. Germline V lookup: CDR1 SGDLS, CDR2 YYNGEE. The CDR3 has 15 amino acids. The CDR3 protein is CASSPQAGENSPLHF. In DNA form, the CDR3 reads TGTGCCAGCAGCCCGCAAGCAGGGGAGAATTCACCCCTCCACTTT.

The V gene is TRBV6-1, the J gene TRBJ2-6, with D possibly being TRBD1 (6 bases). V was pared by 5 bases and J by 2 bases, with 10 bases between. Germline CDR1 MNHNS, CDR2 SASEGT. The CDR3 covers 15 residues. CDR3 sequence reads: CASSISGAGANVLTF. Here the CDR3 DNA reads TGTGCCAGCAGTATCTCAGGGGCTGGGGCCAACGTCCTGACTTTC.

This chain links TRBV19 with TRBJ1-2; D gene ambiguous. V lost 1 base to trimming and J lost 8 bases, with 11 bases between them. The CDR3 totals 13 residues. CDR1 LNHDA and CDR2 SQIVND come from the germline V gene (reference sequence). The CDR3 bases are TGTGCCAGTAGTATAGCGGACTCGGGAGGCTACACCTTC. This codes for CASSIADSGGYTF.

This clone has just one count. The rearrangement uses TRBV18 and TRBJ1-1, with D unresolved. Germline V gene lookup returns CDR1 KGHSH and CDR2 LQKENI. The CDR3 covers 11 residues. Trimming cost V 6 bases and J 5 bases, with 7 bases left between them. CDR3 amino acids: CASSQSTEAFF. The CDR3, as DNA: TGTGCCAGCTCCCAGTCGACTGAAGCTTTCTTT.

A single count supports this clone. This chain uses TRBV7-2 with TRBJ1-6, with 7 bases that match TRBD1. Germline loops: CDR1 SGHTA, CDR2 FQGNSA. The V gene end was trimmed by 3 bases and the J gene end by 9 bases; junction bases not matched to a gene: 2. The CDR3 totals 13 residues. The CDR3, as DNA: TGTGCCAGCAGCTTTCAGGGGGGTTCACCCCTCCACTTT. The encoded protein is CASSFQGGSPLHF.

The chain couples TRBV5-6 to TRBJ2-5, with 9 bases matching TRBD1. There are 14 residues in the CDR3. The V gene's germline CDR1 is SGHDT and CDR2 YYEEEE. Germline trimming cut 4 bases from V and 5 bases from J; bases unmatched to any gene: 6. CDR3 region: CASSQGTGRETQYF. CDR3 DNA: TGTGCCAGCAGCCAAGGGACAGGGAGGGAGACCCAGTACTTC.